Shown below are 12 T cell receptor beta chains from a single sample sequenced in a study of T cells after yellow fever vaccination. One entry per CDR3 protein, called by TCRdb with MiXCR from the 5' RACE reads. Of about 510,000 distinct CDR3 sequences listed, roughly 22% were seen once; the top ten hold around 16%. This specimen was PBMCs, taken roughly 20 days after the first yellow fever vaccination. The receptors were sampled from a man between 18 and 29 years old who received the YFV17D yellow fever vaccine.

The V call is TRBV7-2, the J call TRBJ2-1, with a possible D match to TRBD2 (5 bases). Trimming removed 7 bases at V and 4 bases at J, with 14 bases between. This CDR3 contains 14 residues. Germline CDR1 and CDR2: SGHTA and FQGNSA. CDR3 DNA sequence: TGTGCCAGCATCCCCTCCCGGGATTACAATGAGCAGTTCTTC. Its protein product is CASIPSRDYNEQFF.

The chain has TRBV12-3 or TRBV12-4 and TRBJ2-1; D is possibly TRBD1 (6 bases). V was cut by 1 base and J by 9 bases, with 10 bases left in between. There are 13 residues in the CDR3. This CDR3 reads CASSLGQVGEQFF. CDR3 in DNA: TGTGCCAGCAGTTTAGGACAGGTCGGTGAGCAGTTCTTC.

Comments on this clonotype: This may arise from a read error, as a much more abundant clone is one base away. The chain is built from TRBV7-9 and TRBJ1-1, with D uncertain. The CDR3 is 12 residues long. Per germline, CDR1 SEHNR and CDR2 FQNEAQ (reference sequence). CDR3 nucleotides: TGTGCCAGCAGCTTAGTTGTCACTGAAACTTTCTTT. Encoded protein: CASSLVVTETFF.

The chain joins TRBV5-1 to TRBJ1-5, with D possibly matching TRBD1 (5 bases). CDR1 is SGHRS, CDR2 YFSETQ, per germline. V was cut by 0 bases and J by 4 bases, with 11 bases left in between. This CDR3 is built from 15 residues. CDR3 sequence reads: CASSLVGGWNQPQHF. The CDR3 bases are TGCGCCAGCAGCTTGGTGGGGGGTTGGAATCAGCCCCAGCATTTT.

This clonotype was counted only a few times. This chain uses TRBV5-1 with TRBJ2-7, with TRBD2 matching over 15 bases. With V trimmed by 4 bases and J by 3 bases, 2 bases remained unmatched. This CDR3 is built from 15 residues. CDR1 is SGHRS and CDR2 is YFSETQ in the germline V gene. In nucleotides, the CDR3 is TGCGCCAGCAGCGGGACTAGCGGGGGGTACTACGAGCAGTACTTC. Translated, it gives CASSGTSGGYYEQYF.

This sequence joins TRBV7-9 and TRBJ2-3; the D is unclear. The CDR3 contains 12 residues. Germline V lookup: CDR1 SEHNR, CDR2 FQNEAQ (reference sequence). Deletions cut 1 base from V and 7 bases from J, with 6 bases between. The DNA of the CDR3 is TGTGCCAGCAGCTTAGTGTGGCATACGCAGTATTTT. It yields the protein CASSLVWHTQYF. Looking up the rest from reference TRBV7-9 and TRBJ2-3 gives the full variable domain: DTGVSQNPRHKITKRGQNVTFRCDPISEHNRLYWYRQTLGQGPEFLTYFQNEAQLEKSRLLSDRFSAERPKGSFSTLEIQRTEQGDSAMYLCASSLVWHTQYFGPGTRLTVL.

There are many counts of this clonotype. V usage is TRBV19 and J usage is TRBJ1-1; weak D call: TRBD1 (5 bases). The germline V and J ends were trimmed by 4 bases and 0 bases, with 9 bases remaining between them. The CDR3 consists of 14 residues. Germline V gene sequence: CDR1 LNHDA, CDR2 SQIVND (reference sequence). CDR3 bases: TGTGCCAGTAGTACGGCAGGGATGAACACTGAAGCTTTCTTT. Its translation: CASSTAGMNTEAFF.

This clonotype appeared a few times. V is TRBV20-1 and J is TRBJ2-5; D is ambiguous. Germline V CDR1 and CDR2: DFQATT, SNEGSKA (reference sequence). The CDR3 is 13 amino acids. V lost 4 bases, J lost 0 bases, and 9 bases lay in between. The CDR3 spells CSATTAYQETQYF. The CDR3 nucleotides read TGCAGTGCTACAACAGCGTACCAAGAGACCCAGTACTTC.

This clonotype was detected only a few times. The V and J genes are TRBV20-1 and TRBJ2-5; 10 positions match TRBD1. Germline loops: CDR1 DFQATT, CDR2 SNEGSKA (reference sequence). The ends lost 3 bases at V and 1 base at J; junction bases unmatched: 5. This CDR3 contains 15 residues. Written as DNA, the CDR3 is TGCAGTGCTAGCCGCGACAGGGGGCCCCAAGAGACCCAGTACTTC. Protein product: CSASRDRGPQETQYF.

This clonotype has at least ten counts. The chain combines TRBV5-4 with TRBJ2-3; perhaps TRBD1 as D (6 bases). CDR1 and CDR2 (germline): SGHNT, YYREEE (reference sequence). The germline V and J ends were trimmed by 4 bases and 6 bases, with 15 bases remaining between them. The CDR3 has 14 amino acids. CDR3: CASSPFSGEDTQYF. CDR3 sequence (DNA): TGTGCCAGCAGCCCCTTTTCAGGGGAGGATACGCAGTATTTT.

CDR3 amino acids: CASTLAGGDNEQFF. The CDR3 DNA sequence: TGCGCCAGCACCCTAGCGGGGGGGGACAATGAGCAGTTCTTC. The rearrangement uses TRBV5-1 and TRBJ2-1; the match to TRBD2 covers 12 bases. Germline V CDR1 and CDR2: SGHRS, YFSETQ. The V and J ends lost 6 bases and 5 bases, in that order; junction bases with no gene match: 3. The CDR3 contains 14 residues.

This clonotype turned up a few times. The DNA for the CDR3 is TGTGCCAGCAGCTTAGCGGGGACTAGCGGGGGTTACTCCTACGAGCAGTACGTC. This translates into CASSLAGTSGGYSYEQYV. This chain joins TRBV7-2 and TRBJ2-7, with 14 bases identical to TRBD2. V gave up 0 bases and J gave up 0 bases; unmatched junction bases: 4. Germline CDR1 and CDR2: SGHTA and FQGNSA. This CDR3 has 18 amino acids.